This T cell receptor beta chain derives from a study of beta chain features in type 1 diabetes. Expressed TCRB transcripts were sequenced because the entire RNA isolate underwent reverse transcription. Profiling relied on immunoSEQ multiplex PCR, and the TCRdb table lists in-frame clones only, not all of them. Among some 150,000 clones, approximately 8.8% were seen once, and the ten largest hold about 0.75%. In its sample, this clone was seen many times. Its antigen is currently unknown. With 6 bases clipped from V and 10 bases from J, the junction kept 8 bases outside the gene matches. Per the germline V gene, CDR1 is SQVTM and CDR2 is ANQGSEA. The CDR3 covers 12 residues. Findings and limits, study-wide: Type 1 diabetes patients had moderately but significantly shorter TCRB CDR3s in all four CD4+ subsets.

Sequencing used central memory CD4+ T cells from blood. The origin of this receptor is a woman between 25 and 40 years old with type 1 diabetes. V and J are TRBV29-1 and TRBJ2-1; TRBD2 matches 8 bases. The CDR3 spells CSVSRGGREQFF. As DNA, the CDR3 is TGCAGCGTCAGCAGGGGCGGGAGGGAGCAGTTCTTC.